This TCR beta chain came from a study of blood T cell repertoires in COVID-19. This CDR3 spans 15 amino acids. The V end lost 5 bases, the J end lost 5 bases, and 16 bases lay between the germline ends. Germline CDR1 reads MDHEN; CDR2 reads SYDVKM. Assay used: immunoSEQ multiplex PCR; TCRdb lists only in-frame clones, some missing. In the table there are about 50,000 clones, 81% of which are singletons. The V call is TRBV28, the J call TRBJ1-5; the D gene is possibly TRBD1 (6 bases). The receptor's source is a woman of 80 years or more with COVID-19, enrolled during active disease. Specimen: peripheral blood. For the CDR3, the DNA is TGTGCCAGCAGTAAAACGGACAGTGGCGATCAGCCCCAGCATTTT. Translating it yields CASSKTDSGDQPQHF.